Described below is a single T cell receptor (beta chain) sequence and its context. Its specificity is not known. With 60 Vbeta and 13 Jbeta primers, the PCR was carried out. Sequencing was performed with immunoSEQ multiplex PCR; in TCRdb, only in-frame clones are kept and a portion is missing. The sample carries more than 150,000 clones, over 75% recorded once. Looked up from germline, CDR1 is SGHDN and CDR2 is FVKESK. The V and J ends lost 4 bases and 0 bases, in that order; junction bases with no gene match: 10. The CDR3 is 20 residues long. This sample was included in a study of cytomegalovirus exposure and HLA in healthy donors. Whole-study results and caveats: A later analysis reportedly found that, within productive TCRs, an Asian-associated ancestry cluster had fewer N-insertions than the mean observed across the approximately 690 donors.

This sequence joins TRBV14 and TRBJ2-2, with TRBD2 matching over 14 bases. The sample consisted of PBMCs. This sequence originates from a girl under three years old in good health and CMV-seronegative. The CDR3 spells CASSPRLAGGLNPNTGELFF. Here the CDR3 DNA reads TGTGCCAGCAGCCCGCGACTAGCGGGGGGGCTAAATCCGAACACCGGGGAGCTGTTTTTT.